The 7 T cell receptor beta chains in this list originate from one sample, sequenced in a study of T-cell reconstitution after alpha-beta-depleted transplantation in children. TCRbeta library preparation incorporated unique molecular identifiers. TCRdb reprocessed the PCR reads via MiXCR and lists one record per CDR3 protein. The repertoire holds some 590,000 distinct CDR3 sequences, with about 10% as singletons. Sequencing was performed on PBMCs from the stem cell graft donor, taken from the stem cell graft. Every receptor here comes from a human donor who donated a stem cell graft to a child with acute myeloid leukemia.

The chain has TRBV29-1 and TRBJ2-3; perhaps TRBD1 as D (6 bases). Germline loops: CDR1 SQVTM, CDR2 ANQGSEA. The CDR3 loop spans 14 amino acids. The V end lost 3 bases, the J end lost 1 base, and 11 bases lay between the germline ends. CDR3 bases: TGCAGCGTTGACCCACAGGGAGGCACAGATACGCAGTATTTT. It yields the protein CSVDPQGGTDTQYF.

Only a few counts were recorded for this clonotype. This chain uses TRBV5-1 with TRBJ2-7; TRBD1 agrees at 7 bases. This CDR3 contains 15 residues. Germline CDR1 reads SGHRS; CDR2 reads YFSETQ. Trimming removed 4 bases from V and 6 bases from J; junction bases left unmatched: 13. The CDR3 protein is CASSQMTGRISEQYF. In nucleotides, the CDR3 is TGCGCCAGCAGCCAGATGACAGGGAGAATTTCCGAGCAGTACTTC.

The sample holds a few counts of this clonotype. This chain uses TRBV29-1 with TRBJ2-7, with 9 bases lining up with TRBD2. The germline V gene encodes CDR1 SQVTM and CDR2 ANQGSEA. J gave up 1 base and V 7 bases, and 11 bases lay outside the gene matches. The CDR3 totals 15 residues. The CDR3 loop reads CSASTSTSGSYEQYF. The CDR3 DNA reads as TGCAGCGCTTCTACTTCGACTAGCGGTTCCTACGAGCAGTACTTC.

At least ten counts were recorded for this clonotype. V gene TRBV7-8 combines with J gene TRBJ2-1; 10 bases agree with TRBD2. V shed 2 bases and J 7 bases; nucleotides not matched to a gene: 14. Germline assignment: CDR1 SGHVS and CDR2 FQNEAQ. The CDR3 loop spans 18 amino acids. The CDR3 coding sequence is TGTGCCAGCAGCTTATCAATAGCGGGAGGACAGAGATCGAATGAGCAGTTCTTC. It encodes CASSLSIAGGQRSNEQFF.

This clonotype was seen more than once but under ten times. This chain links TRBV14 with TRBJ1-2; no clear D gene. CDR1 SGHDN and CDR2 FVKESK come from the germline V gene. The CDR3 length is 15 residues. V dropped 0 bases and J dropped 7 bases, with 15 bases sitting between them. The CDR3 nucleotides are TGTGCCAGCAGCCAAGATCATGGCGGTCTATCTGGCTACACCTTC. Translated: CASSQDHGGLSGYTF.

The rearrangement links TRBV20-1 to TRBJ1-4, with 7 bases lining up with TRBD1. This CDR3 is built from 12 residues. V shed 7 bases and J 5 bases; nucleotides not matched to a gene: 4. Per the germline V gene, CDR1 is DFQATT and CDR2 is SNEGSKA (reference sequence). As DNA, the CDR3 is TGCAGTGGGGACAGATCCAATGAAAAACTGTTTTTT. Amino acids: CSGDRSNEKLFF.

V gene TRBV6-2 or TRBV6-3 combines with J gene TRBJ2-2; D unclear. Trimming took off 2 bases at V and 2 bases at J, with 9 bases between the two ends. Germline CDR1 reads MNHEY; CDR2 reads SVGEGT. The length of the CDR3 is 15 residues. CDR3 in amino acids: CASSYRALNTGELFF. The CDR3 DNA is TGTGCCAGCAGTTACCGGGCCTTAAACACCGGGGAGCTGTTTTTT.